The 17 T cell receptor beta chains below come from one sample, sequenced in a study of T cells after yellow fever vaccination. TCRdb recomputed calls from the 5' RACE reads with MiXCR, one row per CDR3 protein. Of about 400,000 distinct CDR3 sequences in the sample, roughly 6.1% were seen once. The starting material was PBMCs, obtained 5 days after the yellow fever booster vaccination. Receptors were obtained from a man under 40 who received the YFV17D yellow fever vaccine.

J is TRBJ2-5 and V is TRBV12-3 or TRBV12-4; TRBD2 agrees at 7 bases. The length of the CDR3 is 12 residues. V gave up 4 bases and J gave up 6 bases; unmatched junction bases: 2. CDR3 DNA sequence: TGTGCCAGCAGTTGGGGAGGGCAGACCCAGTACTTC. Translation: CASSWGGQTQYF.

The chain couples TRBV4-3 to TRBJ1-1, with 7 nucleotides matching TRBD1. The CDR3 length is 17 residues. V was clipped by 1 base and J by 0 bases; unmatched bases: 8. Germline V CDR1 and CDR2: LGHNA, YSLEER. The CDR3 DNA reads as TGCGCCAGCAGCCAAGGGCGACACGGGACAGTGAACACTGAAGCTTTCTTT. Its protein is CASSQGRHGTVNTEAFF.

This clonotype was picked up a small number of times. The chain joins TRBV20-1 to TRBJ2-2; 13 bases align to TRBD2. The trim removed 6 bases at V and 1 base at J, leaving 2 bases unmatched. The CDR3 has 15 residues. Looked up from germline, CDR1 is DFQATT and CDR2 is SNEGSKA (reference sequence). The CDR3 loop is CSAGLAGVNTGELFF. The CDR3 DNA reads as TGCAGTGCCGGACTAGCGGGAGTGAACACCGGGGAGCTGTTTTTT.

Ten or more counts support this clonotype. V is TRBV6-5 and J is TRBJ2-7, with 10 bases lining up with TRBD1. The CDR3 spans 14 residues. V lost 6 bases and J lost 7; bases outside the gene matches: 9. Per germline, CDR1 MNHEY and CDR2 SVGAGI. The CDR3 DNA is TGTGCCAGCAGAGCCGGGACAGGGGCCGGGGAGCAGTACTTC. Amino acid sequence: CASRAGTGAGEQYF.

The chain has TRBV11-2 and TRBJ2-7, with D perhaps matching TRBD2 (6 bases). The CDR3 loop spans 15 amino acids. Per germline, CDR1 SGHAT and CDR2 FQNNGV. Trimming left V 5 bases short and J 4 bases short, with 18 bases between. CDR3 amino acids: CASSQRGGIGYEQYF. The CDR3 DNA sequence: TGTGCCAGCAGCCAGCGCGGCGGGATAGGATACGAGCAGTACTTC.

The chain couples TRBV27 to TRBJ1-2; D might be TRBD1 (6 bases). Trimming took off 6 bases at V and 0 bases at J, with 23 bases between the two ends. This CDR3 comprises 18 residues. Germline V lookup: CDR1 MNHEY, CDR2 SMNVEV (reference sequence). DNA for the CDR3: TGTGCCAGCAGCTACTTAGGGGGGGCGCCGGCCACTAACTATGGCTACACCTTC. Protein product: CASSYLGGAPATNYGYTF.

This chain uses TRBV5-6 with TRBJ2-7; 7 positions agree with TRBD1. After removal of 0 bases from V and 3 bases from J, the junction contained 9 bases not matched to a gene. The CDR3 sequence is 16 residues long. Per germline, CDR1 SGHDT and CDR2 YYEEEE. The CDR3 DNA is TGTGCCAGCAGCTTGGCCGGGACAGTGGGTATCTACGAGCAGTACTTC. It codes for CASSLAGTVGIYEQYF.

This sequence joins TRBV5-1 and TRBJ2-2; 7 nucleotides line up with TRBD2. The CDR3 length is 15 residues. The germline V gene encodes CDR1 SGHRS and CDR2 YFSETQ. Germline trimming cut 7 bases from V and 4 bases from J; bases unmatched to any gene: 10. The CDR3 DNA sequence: TGCGCCAGCGGCGTCCCTAGCGGAGTCACCGGGGAGCTGTTTTTT. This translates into CASGVPSGVTGELFF.

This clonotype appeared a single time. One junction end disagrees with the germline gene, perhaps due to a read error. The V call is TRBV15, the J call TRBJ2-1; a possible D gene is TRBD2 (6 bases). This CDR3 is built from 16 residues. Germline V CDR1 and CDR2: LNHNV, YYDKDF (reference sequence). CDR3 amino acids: CVTSRVGGGLLDEQFF. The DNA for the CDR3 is TGTGTCACCAGCAGAGTCGGAGGAGGGCTTCTGGATGAGCAGTTCTTC.

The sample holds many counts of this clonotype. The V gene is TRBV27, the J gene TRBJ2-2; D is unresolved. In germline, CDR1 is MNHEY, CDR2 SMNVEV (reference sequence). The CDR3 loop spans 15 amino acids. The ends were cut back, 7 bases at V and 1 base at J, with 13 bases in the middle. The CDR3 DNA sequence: TGTGCCAGCACCCCCCTCAACAGGAACACCGGGGAGCTGTTTTTT. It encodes CASTPLNRNTGELFF.

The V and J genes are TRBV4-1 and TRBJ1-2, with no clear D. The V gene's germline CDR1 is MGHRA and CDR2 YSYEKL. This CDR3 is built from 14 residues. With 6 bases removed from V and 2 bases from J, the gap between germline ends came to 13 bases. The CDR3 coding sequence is TGCGCCAGCAGACCGCCTGGTGGAAACTATGGCTACACCTTC. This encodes CASRPPGGNYGYTF.

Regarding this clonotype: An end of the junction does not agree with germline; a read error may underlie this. CDR3: CASSLKDSRYYGYTF. CDR3 nucleotide sequence: TGTGCCAGCAGCCTGAAGGACAGCCGGTACTACGGCTACACCTTC. The V gene is TRBV7-9, the J gene TRBJ1-2; perhaps TRBD1 as D (6 bases). This CDR3 has 15 residues. Looked up from germline, CDR1 is SEHNR and CDR2 is FQNEAQ (reference sequence).

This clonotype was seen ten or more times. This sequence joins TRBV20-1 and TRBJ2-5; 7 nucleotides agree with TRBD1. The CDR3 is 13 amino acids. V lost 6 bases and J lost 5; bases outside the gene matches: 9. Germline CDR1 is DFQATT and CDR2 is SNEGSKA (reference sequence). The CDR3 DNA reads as TGCAGTGCACCCGACAGGGTATACGAGACCCAGTACTTC. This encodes CSAPDRVYETQYF.

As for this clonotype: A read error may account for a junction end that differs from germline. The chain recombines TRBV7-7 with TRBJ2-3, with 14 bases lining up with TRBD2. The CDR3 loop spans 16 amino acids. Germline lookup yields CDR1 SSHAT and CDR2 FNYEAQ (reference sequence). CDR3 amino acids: CASSRLAGGNTDTQYF. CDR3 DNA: TGTGCTAGCAGCAGACTAGCGGGAGGGAACACAGATACGCAGTATTTT.

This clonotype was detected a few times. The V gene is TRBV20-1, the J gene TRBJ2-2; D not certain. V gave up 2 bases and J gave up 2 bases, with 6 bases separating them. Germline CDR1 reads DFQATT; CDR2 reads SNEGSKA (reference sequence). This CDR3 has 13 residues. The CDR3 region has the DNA TGCAGTGCTAGACAGCAAAACACCGGGGAGCTGTTTTTT. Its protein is CSARQQNTGELFF.

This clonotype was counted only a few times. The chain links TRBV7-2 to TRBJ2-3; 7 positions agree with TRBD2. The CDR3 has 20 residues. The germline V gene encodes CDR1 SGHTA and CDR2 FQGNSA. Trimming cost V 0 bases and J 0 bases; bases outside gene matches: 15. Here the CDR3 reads CASSLAGYTSGLWSTDTQYF. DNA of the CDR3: TGTGCCAGCAGCTTAGCGGGCTACACTTCGGGACTATGGAGCACAGATACGCAGTATTTT.

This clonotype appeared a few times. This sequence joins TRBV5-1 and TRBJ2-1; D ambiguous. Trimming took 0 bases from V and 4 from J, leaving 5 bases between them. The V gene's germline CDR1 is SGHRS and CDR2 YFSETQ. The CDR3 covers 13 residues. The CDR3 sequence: CASSLEPYNEQFF. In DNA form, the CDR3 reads TGCGCCAGCAGCTTGGAGCCTTACAATGAGCAGTTCTTC. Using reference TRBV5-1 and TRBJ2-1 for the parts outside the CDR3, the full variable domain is KAGVTQTPRYLIKTRGQQVTLSCSPISGHRSVSWYQQTPGQGLQFLFEYFSETQRNKGNFPGRFSGRQFSNSRSEMNVSTLELGDSALYLCASSLEPYNEQFFGPGTRLTVL.